This TCR beta chain stems from a study of CD8 T cells in Susac syndrome. Germline V gene data show CDR1 as SEHNR and CDR2 as FQNEAQ (reference sequence). With 3 bases clipped from V and 0 bases from J, the junction kept 3 bases outside the gene matches. CDR3 size: 15 residues. Sequencing of TCR beta drew on CD8+ and CD4+ T cells from blood. FACS enriched CD8+ TEMRA cells, while bulk CD8+ and CD4+ were negatively isolated. Reverse transcription used about 0.45 to 1 ug RNA and random hexamers. TCRdb called the immunoSEQ multiplex PCR reads again in MiXCR, with one record for every CDR3 protein. The sample includes about 150,000 distinct CDR3 sequences, approximately 94% seen only once; the top ten take more than 0.2%.

V usage is TRBV7-9 and J usage is TRBJ2-3; 7 bases are a match to TRBD2. The sequenced material came from CD8+ T cells from PBMCs. The sequence was obtained from a human donor with multiple sclerosis. CDR3 bases: TGTGCCAGCAGCTTCCTAGCGGCCAGCACAGATACGCAGTATTTT. Protein: CASSFLAASTDTQYF.